A selection of T cell receptor beta chains follows, all from one sample in a study of OX40 agonist ivuxolimab in advanced cancers. Data came from immunoSEQ multiplex PCR; TCRdb stores just in-frame clones and leaves some out. The table has approximately 51,000 clones, about 77% seen once. The sequencing here drew on CD4+ or CD8+ T cells sorted from blood, taken in a trial of the OX40 agonist ivuxolimab. The source is an adult with an advanced solid tumor such as melanoma, head and neck, liver or kidney cancer. The CDR3 runs from the conserved cysteine through the conserved F or W. A D gene is named only where the DNA matches it firmly. Rows may omit the clone size; those that give it use once, few, many or a size class.

V,D,size,J,CDR3,DNA
TRBV19,-,-,TRBJ2-7,CASSRGVHASGEQYF,TGTGCCAGTAGTCGGGGTGTCCATGCCTCTGGGGAGCAGTACTTC
TRBV7-9,-,-,TRBJ2-7,CASSLAASSSYEQYF,TGTGCCAGCAGCTTAGCGGCTAGCAGCTCCTACGAGCAGTACTTC
TRBV5-6,-,few,TRBJ1-1,CASSFSLSTEAFF,TGTGCCAGCAGCTTTTCCCTAAGCACTGAAGCTTTCTTT
TRBV6-6,TRBD1,-,TRBJ1-1,CASLPLQGSTEAFF,TGTGCCAGCCTCCCCTTACAGGGGTCGACTGAAGCTTTCTTT
TRBV5-1,-,once,TRBJ2-2,CASSLAFTGELFF,TGCGCCAGCAGCTTGGCTTTTACCGGGGAGCTGTTTTTT
TRBV9,-,-,TRBJ1-1,CASSPRTGTLNTEAFF,TGTGCCAGCAGCCCAAGGACCGGGACCTTGAACACTGAAGCTTTCTTT
TRBV6-1,TRBD2,few,TRBJ2-7,CASRGGSSYEQYF,TGTGCCAGTAGGGGAGGGAGTTCCTACGAGCAGTACTTC
TRBV5-5,-,-,TRBJ2-7,CASSFLASYEQYF,TGTGCCAGCAGCTTCCTAGCGTCCTACGAGCAGTACTTC
TRBV15,-,-,TRBJ2-7,CATSRDLASYEQYF,TGTGCCACCAGCAGAGATCTTGCTTCCTACGAGCAGTACTTC
TRBV28,TRBD1,-,TRBJ1-2,CASSPWGQDGYTF,TGTGCCAGCAGTCCCTGGGGACAGGATGGCTACACCTTC
TRBV4-1,-,-,TRBJ1-5,CASSQEAPGVNQPQHF,TGCGCCAGCAGCCAAGAGGCCCCCGGGGTTAATCAGCCCCAGCATTTT
TRBV2,-,-,TRBJ1-5,CASQGFGQPQHF,TGTGCCAGTCAGGGGTTTGGTCAGCCCCAGCATTTT
TRBV15,-,-,TRBJ1-4,CATRRRVATNEKLFF,TGTGCCACTCGACGCAGGGTTGCAACTAATGAAAAACTGTTTTTT
TRBV5-1,TRBD1,few,TRBJ1-1,CASSFQGDTEAFF,TGCGCCAGCAGCTTTCAGGGGGACACTGAAGCTTTCTTT
TRBV25-1,-,-,TRBJ1-2,CASSEAFGQGLNYGYTF,TGTGCCAGCAGTGAGGCTTTCGGGCAGGGGCTTAACTATGGCTACACCTTC
TRBV6-6,-,-,TRBJ1-2,CASSATGTSGYTF,TGTGCCAGCAGTGCTACCGGGACGAGTGGCTACACCTTC
TRBV27,-,once,TRBJ1-2,CASRGRTGNYGYTF,TGTGCCAGCAGGGGAAGGACGGGTAACTATGGCTACACCTTC
TRBV29-1,TRBD1,-,TRBJ1-1,CSVPGQRRLGTEAFF,TGCAGCGTTCCGGGACAGCGACGTTTAGGCACTGAAGCTTTCTTT
TRBV18,-,few,TRBJ1-1,CASSPSGLDTEAFF,TGTGCCAGCTCACCCTCAGGATTAGACACTGAAGCTTTCTTT
TRBV27,-,once,TRBJ1-5,CASSHTAVQPQHF,TGTGCCAGCAGTCATACCGCAGTACAGCCCCAGCATTTT
TRBV5-5,TRBD1,-,TRBJ2-4,CASSRAFRDRVAKNIQYF,TGTGCCAGCAGCAGGGCCTTCCGGGACAGAGTAGCCAAAAACATTCAGTACTTC
TRBV6-5,-,-,TRBJ1-2,CASSYGTNYGYTF,TGTGCCAGCAGTTACGGGACAAACTATGGCTACACCTTC
TRBV4-1,-,-,TRBJ2-7,CASSQDSARNEQYF,TGCGCCAGCAGCCAAGATTCAGCTAGGAACGAGCAGTACTTC